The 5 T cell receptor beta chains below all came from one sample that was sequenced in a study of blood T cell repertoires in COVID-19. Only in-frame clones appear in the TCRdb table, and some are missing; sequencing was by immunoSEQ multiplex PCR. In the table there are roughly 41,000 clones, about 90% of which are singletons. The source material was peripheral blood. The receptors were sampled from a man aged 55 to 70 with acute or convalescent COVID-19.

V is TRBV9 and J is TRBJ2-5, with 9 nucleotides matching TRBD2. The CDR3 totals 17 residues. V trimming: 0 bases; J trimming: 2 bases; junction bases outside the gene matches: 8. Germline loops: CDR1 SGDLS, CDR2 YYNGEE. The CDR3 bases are TGTGCCAGCAGCGTAGCTGGGGCGGGGGGGCCTCAAGAGACCCAGTACTTC. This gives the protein CASSVAGAGGPQETQYF. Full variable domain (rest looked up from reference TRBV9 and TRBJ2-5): DSGVTQTPKHLITATGQRVTLRCSPRSGDLSVYWYQQSLDQGLQFLIQYYNGEERAKGNILERFSAQQFPDLHSELNLSSLELGDSALYFCASSVAGAGGPQETQYFGPGTRLLVL.

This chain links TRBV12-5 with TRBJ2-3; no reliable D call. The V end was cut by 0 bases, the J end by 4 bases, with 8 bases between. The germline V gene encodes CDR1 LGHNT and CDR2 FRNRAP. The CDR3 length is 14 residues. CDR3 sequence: CASGLVSLADTQYF. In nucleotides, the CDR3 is TGTGCTAGTGGTTTGGTTAGTTTAGCAGATACGCAGTATTTT.

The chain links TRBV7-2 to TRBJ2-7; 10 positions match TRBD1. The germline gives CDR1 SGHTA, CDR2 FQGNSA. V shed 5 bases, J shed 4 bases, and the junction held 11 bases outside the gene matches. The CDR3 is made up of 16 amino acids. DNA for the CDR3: TGTGCCAGCAGCGGCCGGGACAGGGGTCCTCTGTACGAGCAGTACTTC. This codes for CASSGRDRGPLYEQYF.

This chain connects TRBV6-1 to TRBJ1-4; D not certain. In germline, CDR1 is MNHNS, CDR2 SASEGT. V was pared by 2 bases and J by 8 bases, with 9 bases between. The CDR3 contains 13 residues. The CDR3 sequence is CASSELIQEKLFF. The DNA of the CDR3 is TGTGCCAGCAGTGAACTAATACAGGAAAAACTGTTTTTT.

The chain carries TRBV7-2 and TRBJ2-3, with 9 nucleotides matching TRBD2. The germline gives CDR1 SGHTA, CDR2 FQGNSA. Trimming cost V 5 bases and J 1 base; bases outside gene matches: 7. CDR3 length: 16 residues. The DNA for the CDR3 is TGTGCCAGCAGCACCCAGCGGGGGGTAGGCACAGATACGCAGTATTTT. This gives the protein CASSTQRGVGTDTQYF.